Ten or more counts support the clone carrying this T cell receptor beta chain. Its antigen is not identified. Each 10 ml fresh peripheral blood draw supplied the PBMCs. Amplification targeted TCR beta CDR3 regions from RNA transcripts. During a first-round RT-PCR of the TCR CDR3, the HTBI primer set was used. In TCRdb, the multiplex PCR reads were re-called with MiXCR into one record per CDR3 protein. The sample includes hundreds of thousands of distinct CDR3 sequences, more than 12% of them seen just once. This sample stems from a study of T cells in Graves' hyperthyroidism and ophthalmopathy. The study, taken as a whole, reports: A model of 13 V-J pairs discriminated ophthalmopathy from stable hyperthyroidism. Model-based prediction identified ophthalmopathy a median about 6.8 months prior to its onset.

Sequenced material: blood. The receptor comes from a woman in her 50s with Graves' ophthalmopathy.

As DNA, the CDR3 is TGTGCCAGCAGCCCATATCAGGGCCACGAGACCCAGTACTTC. It yields the protein CASSPYQGHETQYF. This chain uses TRBV6-2 or TRBV6-3 with TRBJ2-5; a weak D match, TRBD1 (5 bases). From germline, CDR1 is MNHEY and CDR2 SVGEGT. This CDR3 region has 14 residues. V lost 6 bases to trimming and J lost 5 bases, with 16 bases between them.